This TCR beta chain was recorded in a study of circulating CD8 cells and anti-PD-1 response in melanoma (dated by TCRdb to 2019 to 2021). In terms of the full investigation: Patients received nivolumab intravenously at 3 mg/kg every 2 weeks. Patients with complete or partial responses were classified as responders, and patients with stable or progressive disease (RECIST v1.1) were classified as non-responders. In on-treatment samples, a biotinylated anti-human IgG4 antibody was used to detect PD-1. Of the approximately 13 patients in the melanoma cohort, anti-PD-1 was received as first-line therapy by seven patients, and prior targeted therapy or immunotherapy had been received by six patients. The TCR repertoire analysis was performed on roughly eleven melanoma patients, comprising 7 non-responders and 4 responders.

The data were produced on a NextSeq 500. TCR libraries were prepared from around 15 ng of total RNA with the QIAseq Immune Repertoire RNA Library Kit, Human TCR Panel. TCR libraries were sequenced on an Illumina NextSeq with a Mid Output V2 kit, and asymmetric 261x41 paired-end reads were used. Every TCR library was diluted to around 4.4 nM, then pooled, denatured and loaded at about 1 pM. The study's own analysis went as follows. TCR FASTQ files were processed in the QIAGEN GeneGlobe Data Analysis Center, with downstream analysis in R 3.5.2. To get clonality, Shannon entropy was normalized by the log of the number of unique productive sequences and the result was subtracted from one. Fisher exact tests at 5% FDR, run separately within each subset, picked out TRA or TRB clonotypes whose abundance differed between baseline and M1. Differentially abundant clonotypes were categorized as emerging, expanding, contracting or non-expanding/contracting. Repertoire overlap between patients was measured with Morisita's overlap index. Using fastp trimming at Q25 and MiXCR clonotype assembly, TCRdb reanalyzed the public sequencing data and kept in-frame beta chains. Each CDR3 protein appears once, grouped with its most common genes and DNA. TCRdb, rather than the study authors, made the V and J calls. Across this sample there are 750 to 850 distinct CDR3 sequences, with 4% seen only once. About a sixth of the sample is in the top ten clones.

In regard to this clonotype: Its recognized antigen is unknown. Base quality data are lacking; no much larger clone is found one base away.

The research as a whole found: Only baseline and M1 samples from a small cohort with few responders were used in the published TCR repertoire comparisons. The cohort mixed treatment-naive and previously treated patients, which the authors noted could influence results. Because tumor material could not be accessed, tumor reactivity was instead assessed with peptide assays on expanded sorted subsets. Diversity was greatest in the DNEG repertoire, PD-1 and DPOS had similar and higher clonality, and TIGIT repertoires had the lowest diversity. Experiments were generally performed without replicates because of limited material. Repertoires were found to be largely private between subsets, with under 7% of TRB clonotypes shared at M1, and the highest sharing was observed between DPOS and TIGIT.

Taken from cysteine to phenylalanine, the CDR3 has 17 residues. This entry keeps only the CDR3 DNA: 51 bases, framed from base 1. The germline V gene specifies SGHTA as CDR1 and FQGTGA as CDR2. Trimming costs V 0 bases and J 1 base, and their ends lie 12 bases apart. Using a BD FACSAria II cell sorter, four subsets defined by PD-1 and/or TIGIT were sorted out of live CD3+CD8+TCRalphabeta+ cells. Circulating CD8 T cells were sorted into four subsets by PD-1 and TIGIT expression to characterize their relevance to anti-PD-1 therapy response. For each sorted CD8 T-cell subset, both the TCR alpha and TCR beta chains were sequenced. Peripheral blood was collected at three points: before the first anti-PD-1 injection, after two injections and after four injections. Ficoll gradient centrifugation was used to isolate PBMCs right away. Until use, PBMCs were stored frozen in liquid nitrogen in RPMI containing around 20% FCS and around 10% DMSO. Thawed PBMCs were stained with a viability dye and antibodies against CD3, CD8alpha, TCRalphabeta, PD-1 and TIGIT. The RNeasy Kit was used to extract total RNA, and all samples had a RIN greater than 7.

The clonotype originates from a human donor with melanoma. Sequencing was performed on CD8+ T cells from PBMCs, taken at baseline or after one month of anti-PD-1 therapy (not recorded which). The sequence is built from TRBV7-3 and TRBJ2-2, with the D call tentatively TRBD1 or TRBD2, each fitting 6 bases. CDR3 region: CASSLTPGAQNTGELFF. The DNA sequence follows: TGTGCCAGCAGCTTAACCCCGGGGGCGCAGAACACCGGGGAGCTGTTTTTT.